This is a list of T cell receptor beta chains from one sample in a study of cytomegalovirus exposure and HLA in healthy donors. Assay: immunoSEQ multiplex PCR; the TCRdb copy retains only in-frame clones and omits some. The data hold approximately 140,000 clones, with 70% to 90% observed a single time. The specimen sequenced was PBMCs. These receptor sequences come from a woman between 18 and 29 years old in good health and CMV-seropositive. CDR3s include the opening cysteine and the closing phenylalanine or tryptophan. A D gene is named only where the DNA matches it firmly. Size is stated for part of the rows, as once, few or many counts, or as a class when the clone is expanded.

TRBJ2-7 TRBV28 TRBD2 14 - CASSLGGRFYEQYF TGTGCCAGCAGTTTAGGCGGGAGATTCTACGAGCAGTACTTC
TRBJ1-6 TRBV2 - 15 - CASSVEGLQGSTLHF TGTGCCAGCAGTGTGGAGGGGCTGCAAGGGAGTACCCTCCACTTT
TRBJ1-2 TRBV6-6 - 14 - CASSFRGVNYGYTF TGTGCCAGCAGTTTTAGGGGCGTTAACTATGGCTACACCTTC
TRBJ2-1 TRBV6-5 - 14 - CASSYSGGLNEQFF TGTGCCAGCAGTTACTCGGGGGGTCTCAATGAGCAGTTCTTC
TRBJ2-7 TRBV28 TRBD1 15 once CASSLIHRGTYEQYF TGTGCCAGCAGCCTAATTCACAGGGGGACCTACGAGCAGTACTTC
TRBJ1-1 TRBV7-3 - 14 - CASSRRGEGTEAFF TGTGCCAGCAGCCGCAGAGGGGAGGGCACTGAAGCTTTCTTT
TRBJ2-5 TRBV15 TRBD1 17 once CATSRDDGQGFGETQYF TGTGCCACCAGCAGAGATGACGGACAGGGATTTGGAGAGACCCAGTACTTC
TRBJ1-2 TRBV29-1 - 14 - CSVLRAGSDYGYTF TGCAGCGTCCTACGGGCAGGGTCCGACTATGGCTACACCTTC
TRBJ1-1 TRBV7-3 TRBD1 13 - CASSWDRNTEAFF TGTGCCAGCAGCTGGGACAGGAACACTGAAGCTTTCTTT
TRBJ2-5 TRBV25-1 TRBD2 13 - CASSVAGQETQYF TGTGCCAGCAGTGTAGCGGGCCAAGAGACCCAGTACTTC
TRBJ2-6 TRBV4-1 - 15 - CASSPGLSGANVLTF TGCGCCAGCAGCCCAGGGTTATCTGGGGCCAACGTCCTGACTTTC
TRBJ1-2 TRBV15 - 14 - CATSDSYSNYGYTF TGTGCCACCAGCGATTCTTACAGCAACTATGGCTACACCTTC
TRBJ2-4 TRBV7-3 - 15 - CASSLTARRGDIQYF TGTGCCAGCAGCTTGACGGCCCGTCGAGGAGACATTCAGTACTTC
TRBJ1-2 TRBV28 TRBD1 15 - CASSPYMTGLVGYTF TGTGCCAGCAGTCCGTACATGACAGGGCTTGTGGGCTACACCTTC
TRBJ2-1 TRBV7-9 TRBD2 12 - CASAHGEGEQFF TGTGCCAGCGCACACGGGGAGGGTGAGCAGTTCTTC
TRBJ1-6 TRBV30 TRBD1 14 - CAWAAGQGNSPLHF TGTGCCTGGGCTGCGGGACAGGGTAATTCACCCCTCCACTTT
TRBJ2-7 TRBV9 TRBD2 16 - CASSPRVAGAFSEQYF TGTGCCAGCAGCCCAAGAGTAGCGGGGGCGTTCTCCGAGCAGTACTTC
TRBJ1-5 TRBV7-9 TRBD1 15 many CASSSTGAYNQPQHF TGTGCCAGCAGCTCCACAGGGGCTTACAATCAGCCCCAGCATTTT
TRBJ2-5 TRBV4-1 - 13 - CASSQDQGKTQYF TGCGCCAGCAGCCAAGATCAGGGTAAGACCCAGTACTTC
TRBJ1-2 TRBV7-8 TRBD1 14 - CASSLAGQGYGYTF TGTGCCAGCAGCTTAGCGGGACAGGGGTATGGCTACACCTTC
TRBJ2-1 TRBV4-2 - 16 - CASSQDETRGGNEQFF TGTGCCAGCAGCCAAGATGAGACAAGGGGAGGCAATGAGCAGTTCTTC
TRBJ1-1 TRBV30 - 11 - CAWGRITEAFF TGTGCCTGGGGGCGAATCACTGAAGCTTTCTTT
TRBJ2-7 TRBV2 - 14 - CASTGVLAGVEQYF TGTGCCAGCACCGGGGTTCTAGCCGGTGTGGAGCAGTACTTC
TRBJ2-1 TRBV2 - 11 - CASWGHNEQFF TGTGCCAGCTGGGGCCACAATGAGCAGTTCTTC
TRBJ1-4 TRBV7-2 TRBD1 16 many CASSLKTDRAGEKLFF TGTGCCAGCAGCTTAAAAACGGACAGGGCAGGCGAAAAACTGTTTTTT
TRBJ2-7 TRBV27 - 14 - CASSLVRGIREQYF TGTGCCAGCAGTTTGGTAAGGGGTATACGCGAGCAGTACTTC
TRBJ2-7 TRBV19 - 15 few CASSIGQAGGYEQYF TGTGCCAGTAGTATAGGGCAGGCAGGAGGCTACGAGCAGTACTTC
TRBJ1-6 TRBV27 TRBD1 13 - CASRDRVFPPLHF TGTGCCAGCAGGGACAGGGTGTTCCCACCCCTCCACTTT
TRBJ2-1 TRBV5-5 - 15 once CASSLFPDRNNEQFF TGTGCCAGCAGCTTGTTTCCTGACAGGAACAATGAGCAGTTCTTC
TRBJ2-1 TRBV6-5 TRBD2 12 - CASSGPSGNQFF TGTGCCAGCAGTGGTCCTAGCGGGAATCAGTTCTTC
TRBJ1-2 TRBV28 - 12 - CASSSTLVGYTF TGTGCCAGCAGTAGCACTCTAGTAGGCTACACCTTC
TRBJ2-3 TRBV4-2 TRBD2 16 few CASSQVTGGPEDTQYF TGTGCCAGCAGCCAAGTTACGGGGGGGCCCGAAGATACGCAGTATTTT
TRBJ2-4 TRBV6-6 - 14 - CASSYGPGKNIQYF TGTGCCAGCAGTTATGGTCCAGGCAAAAACATTCAGTACTTC
TRBJ2-2 TRBV9 TRBD2 17 - CASSPQAGGPNTGELFF TGTGCCAGCAGCCCCCAAGCGGGGGGTCCGAACACCGGGGAGCTGTTTTTT
TRBJ2-6 TRBV27 TRBD1 18 - CASSPRVTGGGGANVLTF TGTGCCAGCAGTCCCAGAGTGACAGGGGGGGGTGGGGCCAACGTCCTGACTTTC
TRBJ2-1 TRBV2 TRBD2 13 - CASSGLAVNEQFF TGTGCCAGCAGTGGGCTAGCGGTCAATGAGCAGTTCTTC
TRBJ1-3 TRBV5-1 - 15 few CASSLDGDSGNTIYF TGCGCCAGCAGCTTGGACGGGGACTCTGGAAACACCATATATTTT
TRBJ2-7 TRBV5-1 - 13 once CASSAAGNYEQYF TGCGCCAGCAGCGCCGCGGGAAACTACGAGCAGTACTTC
TRBJ2-6 TRBV5-8 TRBD1 15 - CASRSWTGWDNVLTF TGTGCCAGCAGAAGTTGGACAGGGTGGGACAACGTCCTGACTTTC
TRBJ1-3 TRBV6-5 TRBD1 15 - CASRMTGLPGNTIYF TGTGCCAGCAGGATGACAGGGCTCCCTGGAAACACCATATATTTT
TRBJ1-5 TRBV28 - 15 few CASSLNGRGHQPQHF TGTGCCAGCAGTTTAAACGGGAGGGGACATCAGCCCCAGCATTTT
TRBJ2-7 TRBV6-5 TRBD1 14 - CASSLGTALGEQYF TGTGCCAGCAGCCTCGGGACAGCCCTGGGGGAGCAGTACTTC
TRBJ2-3 TRBV28 TRBD2 16 - CASGSVGGRGTDTQYF TGTGCCAGCGGATCCGTGGGCGGGAGGGGAACAGATACGCAGTATTTT
TRBJ1-5 TRBV5-5 - 17 - CASTYRPGPDYGQPQHF TGTGCCAGCACCTACCGTCCAGGACCTGACTATGGTCAGCCCCAGCATTTT
TRBJ2-2 TRBV10-3 - 15 - CATIGWDTSTGELFF TGTGCCACCATCGGATGGGACACCAGCACCGGGGAGCTGTTTTTT
TRBJ1-5 TRBV7-2 - 13 once CASSLLGDQPQHF TGTGCCAGCAGCTTACTAGGGGATCAGCCCCAGCATTTT
TRBJ1-2 TRBV5-3 - 15 - CARSGHRPGEGGYTF TGTGCCAGAAGCGGTCATAGACCGGGGGAGGGTGGCTACACCTTC
TRBJ2-3 TRBV11-1 TRBD1 15 - CASSFTGADTDTQYF TGTGCCAGCAGCTTTACAGGGGCGGACACAGATACGCAGTATTTT
TRBJ2-3 TRBV18 - 17 few CASSPRLGNISTDTQYF TGTGCCAGCTCACCACGACTAGGCAATATTAGCACAGATACGCAGTATTTT
TRBJ2-7 TRBV4-1 - 16 once CASSQVGSAGTYEQYF TGCGCCAGCAGCCAGGTAGGGTCTGCGGGGACCTACGAGCAGTACTTC
TRBJ1-6 TRBV5-1 - 16 - CACRAAGGSYNSPLHF TGCGCCTGCCGGGCCGCAGGAGGCTCCTATAATTCACCCCTCCACTTT
TRBJ1-2 TRBV5-1 TRBD1 17 - CASSLAPTGGGGYGYTF TGCGCCAGCAGCTTGGCCCCGACAGGGGGCGGGGGCTATGGCTACACCTTC
TRBJ2-1 TRBV18 - 15 - CASSPPAGRVNEQFF TGTGCCAGCTCACCACCGGCGGGACGCGTAAATGAGCAGTTCTTC